The rows below give T cell receptor beta chains drawn from one sample of a study of post-analysis software for immune sequencing data. TCRdb passed the PCR reads through MiXCR, listing each CDR3 protein once. The sample yields roughly 700,000 distinct CDR3 sequences, around 27% seen once. Material for sequencing was blood. These TCRs come from a girl aged 5-17 years with multiple sclerosis. Both conserved end residues are part of each CDR3.

TRBJ2-5,TRBV15,CATSRWGQNQETQYF
TRBJ1-2,TRBV29-1,CSVPGPNYGYTF
TRBJ1-1,TRBV29-1,CSVQGGAKDTEAFF
TRBJ1-6,TRBV20-1,CSARVPGSDNSPLHF
TRBJ2-6,TRBV18,CASSRGNPRAGANVLTF
TRBJ1-1,TRBV6-2/TRBV6-3,CASSYLLGGQKNTEAFF
TRBJ2-4,TRBV11-2,CASSPLWGRSTGEQYF
TRBJ2-3,TRBV20-1,CSVGSGTSTDTQYF
TRBJ1-1,TRBV7-6,CASSLEAARGSTEAFF
TRBJ2-7,TRBV20-1,CSADLAGIPYEQYF
TRBJ2-7,TRBV27,CASRVKGQGASEWSAQYF
TRBJ2-5,TRBV3-1,CASSPATIGQETQYF
TRBJ2-7,TRBV25-1,CASSEPDVEQYF
TRBJ1-6,TRBV6-1,CASSDLGGEAPLHF
TRBJ2-3,TRBV28,CASGTSADTQYF
TRBJ2-1,TRBV7-9,CASSLLAGGLDEQFF
TRBJ2-7,TRBV7-8,CASSLEAGRSSYEQYF
TRBJ2-2,TRBV20-1,CSALRGGGTGELFF
TRBJ2-7,TRBV6-1,CASSGRRGPISYEQYF
TRBJ2-3,TRBV20-1,CSAHQGFGTDTQYF
TRBJ2-5,TRBV11-2,CACRGMLEGAAETQYF
TRBJ2-5,TRBV20-1,CSATQGALSGETQYF
TRBJ2-7,TRBV7-9,CAGSQGLPGDEQYF
TRBJ2-7,TRBV7-2,CASSLDAASSSYEQYF
TRBJ1-4,TRBV18,CASSPRRDYNEKLFF
TRBJ2-7,TRBV28,CASSGTGTSDEQYF
TRBJ1-2,TRBV6-1,CASRIPSRDRGAYGYTF
TRBJ2-7,TRBV3-1,CASSQEAGQGGYEQYF
TRBJ2-5,TRBV28,CASNSFSGRAQETQYF
TRBJ2-5,TRBV20-1,CSAKRLAVTETQYF
TRBJ1-2,TRBV18,CASSPLLAGDGYTF
TRBJ2-5,TRBV20-1,CSAQRAETQYF
TRBJ1-4,TRBV9,CASSARQGEEKLFF
TRBJ2-1,TRBV7-2,CASSSRLAGINHEQFF
TRBJ2-1,TRBV6-5,CASSPAQGAYNEQFF
TRBJ2-4,TRBV7-2,CASSPRGPLAKNIQYF
TRBJ2-7,TRBV7-9,CASSFSSAYEQYF